This entry is about one T cell receptor beta chain. Its antigen is unknown. Base-call qualities are not available, and no considerably larger clone is one nucleotide away. These data belong to a study of neoadjuvant anti-PD-1 for oral cavity cancer (dated by TCRdb to about 2021). About the full investigation: Before curative-intent surgical resection, most patients were given three to four biweekly doses of nivolumab at 3 mg/kg. A fourth nivolumab dose was given around day 43 to patients without progression, and definitive surgical resection was performed in those patients on days 50-56. Under RECIST 1.1, a patient counted as a responder if showing complete response, partial response or stable disease, and as a non-responder if showing progression. The parent correlative cohort included about a dozen patients, with an approximately 33% response rate. General conclusions and limits of the study: Higher pretreatment blood TCRbeta clonality and lower post-treatment tumor TCRbeta clonality were correlated with higher pretreatment blood Treg/Th17 ratios. After neoadjuvant nivolumab, T cell clonality (Gini index) in PBMCs was significantly higher in non-responders than in responders. Only three patients per response group were included in the TCR analyses, and the authors called for validation in larger cohorts.

Trimming costs V 5 bases and J 4 bases, and their ends lie 17 bases apart. Sequences SGHTA (CDR1) and FQGTGA (CDR2) are obtained from the germline V gene. Including the terminal cysteine and phenylalanine, the CDR3 comprises 15 residues. This entry keeps only the CDR3 DNA: 45 bases, framed from base 1. For deep sequencing of PBMC libraries, mostly 450 to 600 ng of input genomic DNA was used, and six replicates were run per sample. TCRbeta libraries were prepared with the immunoSEQ hsTCRbeta kit according to the manufacturer's instructions. The completed libraries were mixed into a single pool at 3 nM, then sequenced with an Illumina NovaSeq 6000 S4 flow cell. On the authors' methods: The immunoSEQ Analyzer handled quality control and preprocessing of the raw data. The analysis was limited to productive rearrangements, and each clonotype was defined by a unique CDR3 amino acid sequence. Using the R package tcR, the researchers computed the Gini-Simpson index as their estimate of repertoire clonality. Student's t test was used to compare Gini indices, while Pearson correlation assessed associations with tumor size change. TCRdb holds this immuneACCESS table with in-frame rearrangements only. Some clones are missing; in checked studies, unresolved V genes explain under half, and the rest has no known cause. Clone size and V and J calls were adopted from that table, with D and trimming inferred from the DNA. Counted in this sample were approximately 15,000 clones; approximately 70% of them appeared once. Approximately 2.4% of the sample lies in the top ten.

Per the publication, the time point label means: before neoadjuvant nivolumab. Patients had been newly diagnosed with stage II-IVA oral cavity squamous cell carcinoma, and no prior systemic or radiation treatment had been given to the patients. The cohort was made up of patients with locally advanced, HPV-negative oral cavity squamous cell carcinoma. No culture maintenance or expansion was done, as the peripheral blood mononuclear cells went straight to analysis. Samples came from a longitudinal correlative study of a single-arm phase II trial of neoadjuvant nivolumab in oral cavity squamous cell carcinoma. Subject-matched pre- and post-treatment PBMCs and tumors from three responders and three non-responders were subjected to genomic DNA-based TCRbeta sequencing. Peripheral blood mononuclear cells were collected before nivolumab treatment and were collected again after treatment, at the time of surgery. The Maxwell RSC DNA from Cells kit was used to isolate genomic DNA from PBMCs.

The TCR comes from a person aged 35 to 85 with oral cavity squamous cell carcinoma. The chain uses TRBV7-3 and TRBJ1-1, and perhaps TRBD1 as D gene, on 5 matching bases. Sequencing used PBMCs, obtained before nivolumab (anti-PD-1) treatment. The DNA sequence reads TGTGCCAGCAGCCTCAGAAGGGGCTGCGGCACTGAAGCTTTCTTT. This is translated as CASSLRRGCGTEAFF.